A selection of T cell receptor beta chains follows, all from one sample in a study of blood T cell repertoires in COVID-19. Generated by immunoSEQ multiplex PCR, the TCRdb table keeps only in-frame clones and is missing some. The sample contains about 270,000 clones, around 86% of which appear only once. Sequencing was done on a sample of peripheral blood. These receptors came from a man aged 40-50 years with active or convalescent COVID-19. Both conserved end residues are part of each CDR3. A D gene is named only where the DNA matches it firmly. Size values are once, few and many counts, or a class for expanded clones, and some rows have none.

J	size	V	D	CDR3	DNA
TRBJ1-4	NA	TRBV7-2	NA	CASSLGQEVREKLFF	TGTGCCAGCAGCTTAGGACAGGAGGTCCGTGAAAAACTGTTTTTT
TRBJ2-2	NA	TRBV24-1	TRBD1	CATSPQPRGLTGELFF	TGTGCCACCAGCCCCCAGCCCAGGGGGCTCACCGGGGAGCTGTTTTTT
TRBJ1-1	few	TRBV5-1	NA	CASSPQGFSTEAFF	TGCGCCAGCAGCCCCCAGGGATTTAGCACTGAAGCTTTCTTT
TRBJ2-1	NA	TRBV13	NA	CASSFGPEGANEQFF	TGTGCCAGCAGCTTTGGTCCGGAGGGGGCAAATGAGCAGTTCTTC
TRBJ2-7	NA	TRBV5-4	NA	CASSSSSDWTYEQYF	TGTGCCAGCAGCTCGAGTTCGGACTGGACGTACGAGCAGTACTTC
TRBJ2-3	NA	TRBV15	NA	CATSTSGKITDTQYF	TGTGCCACCAGCACCTCAGGGAAGATAACAGATACGCAGTATTTT
TRBJ2-3	few	TRBV28	TRBD1	CASSTGTGSDTQYF	TGTGCCAGCAGCACCGGGACAGGCTCGGATACGCAGTATTTT
TRBJ2-3	NA	TRBV7-7	TRBD1	CASSPRVTGTDTQYF	TGTGCTAGCAGCCCCCGGGTGACAGGGACAGATACGCAGTATTTT
TRBJ2-7	NA	TRBV12-2	NA	CASRPRGADEQYF	TGTGCAAGTCGCCCCCGGGGGGCGGACGAGCAGTACTTC
TRBJ2-5	NA	TRBV5-1	NA	CASSLEFWGSDGKTQYF	TGCGCCAGCAGCTTGGAATTTTGGGGCAGTGATGGAAAGACCCAGTACTTC
TRBJ2-6	NA	TRBV4-1	TRBD2	CASSHRLAGVLSGANVLTF	TGCGCCAGCAGCCACCGACTAGCGGGCGTACTTTCTGGGGCCAACGTCCTGACTTTC
TRBJ2-7	NA	TRBV11-3	TRBD1	CASSLHARLNRGNEQYF	TGTGCCAGCAGCCTCCACGCCCGATTAAACAGGGGCAACGAGCAGTACTTC
TRBJ2-6	NA	TRBV5-1	TRBD1	CASRDRLSGANVLTF	TGCGCCTCTCGGGACAGACTCTCTGGGGCCAACGTCCTGACTTTC
TRBJ2-7	NA	TRBV9	NA	CASSPQGNRAYEQYF	TGTGCCAGCAGCCCTCAGGGTAATAGGGCTTACGAGCAGTACTTC
TRBJ1-1	NA	TRBV18	TRBD1	CASSTGQGFTEAFF	TGTGCCAGCTCAACGGGACAGGGGTTCACTGAAGCTTTCTTT
TRBJ1-2	NA	TRBV5-4	NA	CASSLGQTVSNYGYTF	TGTGCCAGCAGCTTGGGACAGACCGTCTCTAACTATGGCTACACCTTC
TRBJ2-6	NA	TRBV7-9	TRBD1	CASSPGQGTISGANVLTF	TGTGCCAGCAGCCCCGGACAGGGGACGATCTCTGGGGCCAACGTCCTGACTTTC
TRBJ2-1	NA	TRBV5-1	TRBD2	CASSGGLGGSGEWQFF	TGCGCCAGCAGCGGAGGACTGGGGGGTAGCGGGGAGTGGCAGTTCTTC
TRBJ1-6	NA	TRBV18	TRBD1	CASSPQRIGTGQNSPLHF	TGTGCCAGCTCACCACAGCGTATCGGGACAGGGCAAAATTCACCCCTCCACTTT
TRBJ2-3	NA	TRBV12-3/TRBV12-4	NA	CASSPRAGDTQYF	TGTGCCAGCAGTCCCCGAGCGGGAGATACGCAGTATTTT
TRBJ2-1	NA	TRBV29-1	NA	CSIRRGLYNEQFF	TGCAGCATAAGAAGAGGCCTTTACAATGAGCAGTTCTTC
TRBJ1-1	few	TRBV27	NA	CASSLVGVNTEAFF	TGTGCCAGCAGTTTAGTAGGGGTGAACACTGAAGCTTTCTTT
TRBJ2-1	NA	TRBV10-3	NA	CASRRGGTNNEQFF	TGTGCCTCCCGCCGTGGCGGGACGAACAATGAGCAGTTCTTC
TRBJ2-7	NA	TRBV5-5	TRBD1	CASSQDRPYEQYF	TGTGCCAGCAGCCAGGACAGGCCCTACGAGCAGTACTTC
TRBJ2-7	NA	TRBV2	TRBD2	CASTFSGEGEQYF	TGTGCCAGCACATTTTCGGGGGAGGGCGAGCAGTACTTC
TRBJ2-7	NA	TRBV9	TRBD1	CASSLGTGRHEQYF	TGTGCCAGCAGCCTTGGGACAGGGAGGCACGAGCAGTACTTC
TRBJ2-2	NA	TRBV3-1/TRBV3-2	NA	CASSLNWLVLNTGELFF	TGTGCCAGCAGCCTGAATTGGCTAGTCCTTAACACCGGGGAGCTGTTTTTT
TRBJ2-7	few	TRBV4-1	TRBD1	CASSRTGAYEQYF	TGCGCCAGCAGCCGAACAGGGGCCTACGAGCAGTACTTC
TRBJ2-2	NA	TRBV3-1/TRBV3-2	NA	CASSPFLLALNTGELFF	TGTGCCAGCAGCCCGTTCCTACTAGCTTTGAACACCGGGGAGCTGTTTTTT
TRBJ1-5	NA	TRBV5-3	NA	CARSNPRANQPQHF	TGTGCCAGAAGCAATCCGAGGGCGAATCAGCCCCAGCATTTT
TRBJ2-7	NA	TRBV28	NA	CASRLQGLEQYF	TGTGCCAGCAGGTTGCAGGGGCTCGAGCAGTACTTC
TRBJ2-7	few	TRBV2	NA	CASSERRSTKQYF	TGTGCCAGCAGTGAAAGGAGGAGTACGAAGCAGTACTTC
TRBJ2-1	NA	TRBV5-4	TRBD1	CASSPGQGSHEQFF	TGTGCCAGCAGCCCTGGACAGGGGTCGCATGAGCAGTTCTTC
TRBJ1-2	NA	TRBV29-1	TRBD1	CSAAGTGEGYGYTF	TGCAGCGCCGCCGGGACAGGGGAAGGCTATGGCTACACCTTC
TRBJ1-4	NA	TRBV5-8	NA	CASSLEVGALPNEKLFF	TGTGCCAGCAGCTTGGAGGTGGGGGCCCTTCCTAATGAAAAACTGTTTTTT
TRBJ2-7	NA	TRBV21-1	NA	CASSITIAGAPHEQYF	TGTGCCAGCAGCATTACTATAGCGGGGGCCCCTCACGAGCAGTACTTC
TRBJ2-1	NA	TRBV6-4	TRBD1	CASSVEGGNYNEQFF	TGTGCCAGCAGTGTAGAAGGGGGCAACTACAATGAGCAGTTCTTC
TRBJ1-2	NA	TRBV6-1	NA	CASSEGVNYGYTF	TGTGCCAGCAGTGAAGGAGTAAACTATGGCTACACCTTC
TRBJ1-4	NA	TRBV5-1	NA	CASSLAGRTNEKLFF	TGCGCCAGCAGCTTAGCAGGTCGGACTAATGAAAAACTGTTTTTT
TRBJ2-5	NA	TRBV6-5	NA	CASNFGGGGGETQYF	TGTGCCAGCAATTTTGGGGGAGGGGGAGGAGAGACCCAGTACTTC
TRBJ1-1	NA	TRBV3-1/TRBV3-2	NA	CASSQDQGNTEAFF	TGTGCCAGCAGCCAGGATCAGGGAAACACTGAAGCTTTCTTT
TRBJ1-2	NA	TRBV11-2	NA	CASSLKDGDYGYTF	TGTGCCAGCAGCTTAAAAGACGGAGACTATGGCTACACCTTC
TRBJ1-2	NA	TRBV2	TRBD1	CASSRGQNYGYTF	TGTGCCAGCAGTCGGGGACAGAACTATGGCTACACCTTC
TRBJ1-5	NA	TRBV5-3	NA	CARSSSKQGEQPQHF	TGTGCCAGAAGCTCATCAAAACAGGGTGAACAGCCCCAGCATTTT
TRBJ2-3	NA	TRBV5-6	NA	CASSPLSGEADTQYF	TGTGCCAGCAGCCCACTTTCCGGGGAAGCAGATACGCAGTATTTT
TRBJ1-2	NA	TRBV6-5	NA	CASTPSPGSGYTF	TGTGCCAGCACCCCATCCCCGGGTTCGGGCTACACCTTC
TRBJ2-3	NA	TRBV24-1	NA	CATSTKTGHTQYF	TGTGCCACCAGTACGAAGACAGGTCATACGCAGTATTTT
TRBJ2-7	NA	TRBV24-1	TRBD1	CATSDFGQGAGEQYF	TGTGCCACCAGTGATTTCGGCCAGGGGGCAGGCGAGCAGTACTTC
TRBJ1-6	NA	TRBV7-6	NA	CASSLTTGNTYGSPLHF	TGTGCCAGCAGCTTAACTACAGGGAATACATACGGTTCACCCCTCCACTTT
TRBJ2-3	few	TRBV14	TRBD2	CASSHRLAGPTDTQYF	TGTGCCAGCAGCCACAGACTAGCGGGACCCACAGATACGCAGTATTTT
TRBJ2-7	NA	TRBV27	NA	CASSFRTRGEQYF	TGTGCCAGCAGTTTTCGAACGCGGGGCGAGCAGTACTTC
TRBJ2-1	NA	TRBV29-1	NA	CSVVSSYRYNEQFF	TGCAGCGTTGTAAGTAGCTATAGATACAATGAGCAGTTCTTC
TRBJ2-7	NA	TRBV7-9	TRBD1	CASSLGQGDYEQYF	TGTGCCAGCAGCTTAGGACAGGGCGACTACGAGCAGTACTTC
TRBJ2-5	NA	TRBV15	TRBD1	CATSRDRTGARETQYF	TGTGCCACCAGCAGAGATCGGACAGGGGCGAGGGAGACCCAGTACTTC